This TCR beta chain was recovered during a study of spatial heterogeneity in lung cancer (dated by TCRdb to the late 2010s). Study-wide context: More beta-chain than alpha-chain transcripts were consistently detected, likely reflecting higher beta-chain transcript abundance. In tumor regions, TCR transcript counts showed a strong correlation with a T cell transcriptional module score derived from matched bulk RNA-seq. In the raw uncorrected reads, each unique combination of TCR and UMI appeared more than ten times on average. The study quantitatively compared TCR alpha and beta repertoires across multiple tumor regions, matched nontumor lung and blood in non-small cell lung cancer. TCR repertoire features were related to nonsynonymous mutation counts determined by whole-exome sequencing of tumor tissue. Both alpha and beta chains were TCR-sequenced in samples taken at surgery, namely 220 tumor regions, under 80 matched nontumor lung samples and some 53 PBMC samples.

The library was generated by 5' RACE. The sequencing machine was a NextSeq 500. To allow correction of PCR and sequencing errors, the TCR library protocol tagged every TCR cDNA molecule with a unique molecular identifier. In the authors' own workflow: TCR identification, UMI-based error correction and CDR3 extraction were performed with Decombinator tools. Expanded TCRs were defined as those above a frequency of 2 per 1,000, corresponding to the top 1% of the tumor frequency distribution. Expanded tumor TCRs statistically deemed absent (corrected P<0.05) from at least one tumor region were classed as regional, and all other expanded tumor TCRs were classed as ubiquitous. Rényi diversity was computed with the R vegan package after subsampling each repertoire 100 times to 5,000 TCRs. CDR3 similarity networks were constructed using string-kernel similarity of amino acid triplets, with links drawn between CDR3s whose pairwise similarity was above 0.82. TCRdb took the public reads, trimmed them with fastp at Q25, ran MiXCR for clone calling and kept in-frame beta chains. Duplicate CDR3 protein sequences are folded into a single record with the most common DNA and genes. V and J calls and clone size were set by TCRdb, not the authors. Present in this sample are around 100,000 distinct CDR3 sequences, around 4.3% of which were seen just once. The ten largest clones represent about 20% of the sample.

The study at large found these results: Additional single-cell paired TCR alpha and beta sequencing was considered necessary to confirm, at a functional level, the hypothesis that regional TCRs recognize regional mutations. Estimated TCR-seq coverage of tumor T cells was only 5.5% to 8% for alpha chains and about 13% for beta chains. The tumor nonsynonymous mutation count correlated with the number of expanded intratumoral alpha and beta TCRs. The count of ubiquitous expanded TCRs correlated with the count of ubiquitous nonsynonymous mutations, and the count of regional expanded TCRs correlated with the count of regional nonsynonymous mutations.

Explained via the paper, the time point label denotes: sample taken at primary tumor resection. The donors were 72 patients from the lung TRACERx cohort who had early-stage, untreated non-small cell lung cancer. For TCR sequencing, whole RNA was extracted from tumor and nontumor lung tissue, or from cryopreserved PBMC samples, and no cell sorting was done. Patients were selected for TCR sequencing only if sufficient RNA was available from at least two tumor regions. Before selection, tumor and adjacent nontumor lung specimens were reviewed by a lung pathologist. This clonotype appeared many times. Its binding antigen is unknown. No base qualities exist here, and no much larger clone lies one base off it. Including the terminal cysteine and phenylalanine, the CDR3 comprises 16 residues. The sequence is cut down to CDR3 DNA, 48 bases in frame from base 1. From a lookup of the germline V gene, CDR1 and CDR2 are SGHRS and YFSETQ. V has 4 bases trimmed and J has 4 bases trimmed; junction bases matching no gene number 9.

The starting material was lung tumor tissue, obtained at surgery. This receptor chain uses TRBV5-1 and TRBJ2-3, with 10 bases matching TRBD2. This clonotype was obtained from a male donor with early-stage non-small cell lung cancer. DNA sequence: TGCGCCAGCAGCCCATCAGGTAGCGGGAGGCCAGATACGCAGTATTTT. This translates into CASSPSGSGRPDTQYF.